These 3 T cell receptor beta chains share one sample of origin, sequenced in a study of T cell responses to AZD1222 COVID-19 vaccine. The assay was immunoSEQ multiplex PCR, and TCRdb's table has in-frame clones only and misses some. The data show some 200,000 clones, about 89% seen once. The material was peripheral blood, obtained 28 days after the second AZD1222 dose. These receptors all stem from an adult who received the AZD1222 COVID-19 vaccine.

This sequence joins TRBV24-1 and TRBJ2-3; D is perhaps TRBD1 (6 bases). The CDR3 has 15 residues. V shed 3 bases and J shed 1 base, with 10 bases lying between them. Germline V gene lookup returns CDR1 KGHDR and CDR2 SFDVKD. CDR3 nucleotides: TGTGCCACCAGTGATCCAGGGGAACGCACAGATACGCAGTATTTT. This sequence encodes CATSDPGERTDTQYF.

The chain recombines TRBV9 with TRBJ2-3, with 13 bases that match TRBD2. Germline V gene sequence: CDR1 SGDLS, CDR2 YYNGEE. The CDR3 covers 16 residues. Trimming removed 0 bases from V and 4 bases from J; junction bases left unmatched: 2. The chain's CDR3 is CASSVGGLAGADTQYF. The CDR3 DNA follows: TGTGCCAGCAGCGTAGGAGGACTAGCGGGAGCAGATACGCAGTATTTT.

The chain links TRBV14 to TRBJ1-1; D perhaps matches TRBD1 (6 bases). With 0 bases removed from V and 2 bases from J, the gap between germline ends came to 13 bases. The CDR3 has 16 residues. Germline CDR1 is SGHDN and CDR2 is FVKESK. This chain's CDR3 is CASSQDLGRGNTEAFF. DNA of the CDR3: TGTGCCAGCAGCCAAGATCTAGGCAGGGGAAACACTGAAGCTTTCTTT.